This is a list of T cell receptor beta chains from one sample in a study of shared T cell receptors in the human thymus. Produced via immunoSEQ multiplex PCR; TCRdb's table is partial and in-frame only. The sample carries 550,000 to 800,000 clones, roughly 85% recorded once. These data were also reused for a study on human thymus T cells.

Sequencing was done on a sample of thymocytes. The receptors were gathered from a girl younger than two with a congenital heart defect. Each CDR3 is given without its conserved first and last residue.

V gene,CDR3 protein
TRBV7-2,ASSLAGTGGSNEQF
TRBV7-8,ASSLSGDEQF
TRBV4-1,ASSQAQGPRQPQH
TRBV14,ASSQAGQVPSDYGYT
TRBV19,ASSIGPTGPYQPQH
TRBV2,ASSGGAGVGNQPQH
TRBV4-3,ASSQARKGEDSGANVLT
TRBV28,ASSSTGNYGYT
TRBV5-6,ASRTGGLMNTEAF
TRBV7-3,ASRSGTENTEAF
TRBV28,ASSYSSDSSYNEQF
TRBV5-6,ASSSTWTGIYGYT
TRBV5-1,ASSLGSGTGWHEQY
TRBV4-1,ASSQGTGNNYGYT
TRBV30,AWSSGTGGPYEQY
TRBV7-9,ASSSGQGANYGYT
TRBV5-6,ASSLHPASQGKVNEQF
TRBV28,ASSLHGGMFGNEKLF
TRBV27,ASSFNPLNSTPYEQY
TRBV12-5,ASGVSVTSFSYNSPLH
TRBV6-5,ASSYSVLGVYRVYT
TRBV7-9,ASSLGRGNYGYT
TRBV14,ASSQEGRGVTQY